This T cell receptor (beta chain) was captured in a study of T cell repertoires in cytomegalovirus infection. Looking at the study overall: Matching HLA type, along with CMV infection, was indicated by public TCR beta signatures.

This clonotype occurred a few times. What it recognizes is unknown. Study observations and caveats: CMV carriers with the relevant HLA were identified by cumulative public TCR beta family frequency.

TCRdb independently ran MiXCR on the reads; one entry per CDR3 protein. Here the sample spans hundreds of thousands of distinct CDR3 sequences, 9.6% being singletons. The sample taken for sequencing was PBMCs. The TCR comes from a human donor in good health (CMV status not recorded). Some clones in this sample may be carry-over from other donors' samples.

The CDR3 is CASSGQGEAFF. In nucleotides, the CDR3 is TGCGCCAGCAGCGGACAGGGTGAAGCTTTCTTT. V is TRBV5-1 and J is TRBJ1-1; 8 nucleotides line up with TRBD1. The CDR3 length is 11 residues. Germline loops: CDR1 SGHRS, CDR2 YFSETQ. With 4 bases clipped from V and 7 bases from J, the junction kept 0 bases outside the gene matches.